This TCR beta chain was identified during a study of OX40 agonist ivuxolimab in advanced cancers. The overall study: Previous treatment with anti-PD-1, anti-PD-L1 or anti-CTLA-4 therapy was allowed; 35% to 50% had received some.

The CDR3 has 15 residues. Sequencing was performed with immunoSEQ multiplex PCR; in TCRdb, only in-frame clones are kept and a portion is missing. The table records over 10,000 clones, less than 90% of them present only once. Blood samples were obtained at baseline, cycle 4 day 1, and cycle 7 day 1. This material consisted of CD4+ or CD8+ T cells sorted from blood, taken in a trial of the OX40 agonist ivuxolimab. The sequence was collected from an adult with an advanced solid tumor such as melanoma, head and neck, liver or kidney cancer. The V call is TRBV12-2, the J call TRBJ1-1; the table's D call of TRBD1 was not tested on the DNA. TRBV12-2 is annotated as a pseudogene. CDR3 amino acids: CASRPFTKGPTEAFF. The CDR3 nucleotides read TGTGCAAGTCGCCCCTTTACGAAGGGGCCCACTGAAGCTTTCTTT.